This entry lists 32 T cell receptor beta chains sequenced from one sample in a study of cytomegalovirus exposure and HLA in healthy donors. The PCR employed 60 Vbeta primers together with 13 Jbeta primers. Method: immunoSEQ multiplex PCR; TCRdb's copy keeps in-frame clones and lacks some. The data contain about 200,000 clones, about 81% of them singletons. The sequenced sample consisted of PBMCs. The receptors shown here come from a woman in her forties or fifties in good health and CMV-seropositive.

This sequence joins TRBV7-9 and TRBJ2-7; D is perhaps TRBD1 (6 bases). Trimming cost V 10 bases and J 6 bases, with 16 bases left between them. CDR3 length equals 12 residues. Germline CDR1 and CDR2: SEHNR and FQNEAQ (reference sequence). The chain's CDR3 is CAIRQEVGEQYF. The CDR3 region has the DNA TGTGCCATCAGACAGGAAGTAGGCGAGCAGTACTTC. The full variable domain, in which reference TRBV7-9 and TRBJ2-7 provide the parts outside the CDR3, is DTGVSQNPRHKITKRGQNVTFRCDPISEHNRLYWYRQTLGQGPEFLTYFQNEAQLEKSRLLSDRFSAERPKGSFSTLEIQRTEQGDSAMYLCAIRQEVGEQYFGPGTRLTVT.

The gene calls are TRBV10-3 and TRBJ2-5, with 7 bases fitting TRBD2. CDR3 length: 13 amino acids. Germline CDR1 ENHRY, CDR2 SYGVKD. The V segment lost 2 bases and the J segment 6 bases; nucleotides outside the gene matches: 3. The CDR3 bases are TGTGCCATCAGTGAGGCGGGGGAAAAGACCCAGTACTTC. Translation gives CAISEAGEKTQYF.

The genes are TRBV29-1 and TRBJ2-7; D might be TRBD1 (5 bases). This CDR3 comprises 12 residues. CDR1 and CDR2 (germline): SQVTM, ANQGSEA. Trimming shortened V by 6 bases and J by 0 bases, and 9 bases separated the two germline ends. The CDR3 sequence: CSVGHSSYEQYF. For the CDR3, the DNA is TGCAGCGTAGGACATAGCTCCTACGAGCAGTACTTC.

J is TRBJ1-2 and V is TRBV4-1, with 7 positions matching TRBD1. CDR1 is MGHRA and CDR2 is YSYEKL in the germline V gene. The CDR3 is 15 residues long. J gave up 3 bases and V 4 bases, and 8 bases lay outside the gene matches. CDR3 nucleotide sequence: TGCGCCAGCAGCCCGGAGACAGGGATCGACTATGGCTACACCTTC. Translating it yields CASSPETGIDYGYTF.

The V call is TRBV21-1, the J call TRBJ1-5; TRBD1 is taken as the D call from the table, unchecked against the DNA. TRBV21-1 is classified as a pseudogene. The CDR3 runs to 19 residues. This CDR3 reads CASRSTGTGGELGNQPQHF. CDR3 DNA: TGTGCCAGCAGATCTACTGGGACAGGGGGCGAGTTGGGCAATCAGCCCCAGCATTTT.

The rearrangement joins TRBV10-1 to TRBJ2-7; D remains unclear. CDR1 WNHNN and CDR2 SYGVQD come from the germline V gene (reference sequence). V lost 0 bases, J lost 5 bases, and 11 bases lay in between. The CDR3 is 14 amino acids. The CDR3: CASSESLVPNEQYF. The DNA of the CDR3 is TGCGCCAGCAGTGAGTCGTTGGTGCCTAACGAGCAGTACTTC.

The gene calls are TRBV4-1 and TRBJ2-5; D is unresolved. From germline, CDR1 is MGHRA and CDR2 YSYEKL. CDR3 size: 16 residues. V lost 1 base, J lost 1 base, and 13 bases lay in between. For the CDR3, the DNA is TGCGCCAGCAGCCAAGGTGACTCTAAGCCCCAAGAGACCCAGTACTTC. This codes for CASSQGDSKPQETQYF.

J is TRBJ1-3 and V is TRBV19; D may be TRBD1 (5 bases). V was cut by 1 base and J by 0 bases, with 10 bases left in between. Germline assignment: CDR1 LNHDA and CDR2 SQIVND (reference sequence). This CDR3 is 16 amino acids long. CDR3 sequence (DNA): TGTGCCAGTAGTATAGTAGGGGCCTACTCTGGAAACACCATATATTTT. It codes for CASSIVGAYSGNTIYF.

This clone was seen more than once but under ten times. The rearrangement uses TRBV7-6 and TRBJ2-1, with D possibly matching TRBD1 (6 bases). The V gene lost 2 bases and the J gene lost 0 bases, with 14 bases spanning the gap. Germline CDR1 SGHVS, CDR2 FNYEAQ. The CDR3 is 17 amino acids. The CDR3 loop is CASSLRAGASSYNEQFF. In DNA, the CDR3 is TGTGCCAGCAGCTTAAGGGCAGGGGCGAGCTCCTACAATGAGCAGTTCTTC.

This clone is a singleton in its sample. The rearrangement joins TRBV28 to TRBJ2-7, with a weak D call TRBD2 (6 bases). Germline-derived CDR1 and CDR2 are MDHEN and SYDVKM. Trimming pared 1 base from V and 6 bases from J, leaving 22 bases between. The CDR3 runs to 17 residues. The CDR3: CASSLYLGGSGGVEQYF. The CDR3 DNA sequence: TGTGCCAGCAGTTTATACCTCGGGGGTAGCGGAGGGGTCGAGCAGTACTTC.

This chain connects TRBV28 to TRBJ1-2, with a tentative D call TRBD1 (5 bases). This CDR3 region has 14 residues. Germline-derived CDR1 and CDR2 are MDHEN and SYDVKM. V was cut by 3 bases and J by 4 bases, with 12 bases left in between. CDR3 sequence: CASSFGRDGYGYTF. DNA for the CDR3: TGTGCCAGCAGTTTTGGCAGGGATGGCTATGGCTACACCTTC.

In regard to this clone: One end of the junction does not line up with germline, which may come from a read error. The identical CDR3 is also encoded by other nucleotide sequences in the sample. In DNA, the CDR3 is TGTGCCAGCACTGCCAGTGGAGGCACTGAAGCTTTTTTT. Translation gives CASTASGGTEAFF. The rearrangement joins TRBV2 to TRBJ1-1; D unclear. This CDR3 contains 13 residues. The germline V gene encodes CDR1 SNHLY and CDR2 FYNNEI.

For this clone: At one of its ends the junction is not consistent with the germline gene, which may arise from a read error. The chain is built from TRBV2 and TRBJ2-7; D gene ambiguous. CDR1 and CDR2 (germline): SNHLY, FYNNEI. CDR3 length equals 14 residues. CDR3 in DNA: TGTGCCAGCAGTGGCATATTTGGCTCCTCCGAGCAGTACTTC. This translates into CASSGIFGSSEQYF.

This clone was found a few times. The rearrangement links TRBV15 to TRBJ2-1; D is ambiguous. The CDR3 extends over 15 amino acids. Germline CDR1 reads LNHNV; CDR2 reads YYDKDF (reference sequence). V was clipped by 0 bases and J by 7 bases, with 13 bases between them. CDR3 in amino acids: CATSRDRRVDNEQFF. CDR3 nucleotides: TGTGCCACCAGCAGAGATCGCCGGGTGGATAATGAGCAGTTCTTC.

The chain employs TRBV27 and TRBJ1-4, with D tentatively TRBD1 (5 bases). The germline V and J ends were trimmed by 1 base and 0 bases, with 21 bases remaining between them. The CDR3 spans 20 residues. CDR1 is MNHEY, CDR2 SMNVEV, per germline (reference sequence). The CDR3, as DNA: TGTGCCAGCAGTTTATATATACCCCAAGGGGTACGGGCAACTAATGAAAAACTGTTTTTT. Translating gives CASSLYIPQGVRATNEKLFF.

The chain is built from TRBV7-2 and TRBJ2-7; possible D gene TRBD1, 5 bases. The V and J ends lost 1 base and 2 bases respectively, with 9 bases between them. This CDR3 is 14 amino acids long. Per germline, CDR1 SGHTA and CDR2 FQGNSA. CDR3 in DNA: TGTGCCAGCAGCTTAGTCCAGGGTCCCTACGAGCAGTACTTC. Protein sequence: CASSLVQGPYEQYF.

The chain is built from TRBV2 and TRBJ2-3; possibly TRBD1 for D (5 bases). The germline CDR1 and CDR2 sequences are SNHLY and FYNNEI. V gave up 7 bases and J gave up 1 base, with 12 bases separating them. This CDR3 spans 14 amino acids. The CDR3 reads CASTQGWRTDTQYF. CDR3 nucleotides: TGTGCCAGCACGCAGGGCTGGCGCACAGATACGCAGTATTTT. The full variable domain, rest sourced from reference TRBV2 and TRBJ2-3, is EPEVTQTPSHQVTQMGQEVILRCVPISNHLYFYWYRQILGQKVEFLVSFYNNEISEKSEIFDDQFSVERPDGSNFTLKIRSTKLEDSAMYFCASTQGWRTDTQYFGPGTRLTVL.

The rearrangement joins TRBV5-1 to TRBJ1-6, with D possibly being TRBD1 (6 bases). The CDR3 totals 16 residues. Trimming removed 2 bases at V and 7 bases at J, with 16 bases between. CDR1 SGHRS and CDR2 YFSETQ come from the germline V gene. CDR3 protein: CASSFFSAGENSPLHF. As DNA, the CDR3 is TGCGCCAGCAGCTTTTTTTCGGCAGGGGAGAATTCACCCCTCCACTTT.

This clone was seen a single time. The chain uses TRBV2 and TRBJ1-2, with 7 bases that match TRBD1. V shed 9 bases, J shed 4 bases, and the junction held 11 bases outside the gene matches. The CDR3 runs 14 residues. Germline values: CDR1 SNHLY, CDR2 FYNNEI. The CDR3: CARATSGQTYGYTF. CDR3 nucleotide sequence: TGTGCCAGGGCCACCTCGGGACAGACCTATGGCTACACCTTC.

The CDR3 DNA reads as TGTGCCAGCAGTCCACTATCCTACGAGCAGTACTTC. Amino acid sequence: CASSPLSYEQYF. The V and J genes are TRBV27 and TRBJ2-5; D gene uncertain. TRBJ2-7 matches the DNA end more closely, so the J call is doubtful. The CDR3 consists of 12 residues. CDR1 and CDR2 from the germline V gene are MNHEY and SMNVEV (reference sequence).

The chain recombines TRBV19 with TRBJ2-1; 7 bases agree with TRBD2. V shed 6 bases and J 2 bases; nucleotides not matched to a gene: 4. This CDR3 spans 14 amino acids. The germline gives CDR1 LNHDA, CDR2 SQIVND (reference sequence). Here the CDR3 DNA reads TGTGCCAGTAGCCAGCGGGAACCCTACAATGAGCAGTTCTTC. Its protein product is CASSQREPYNEQFF.

This chain links TRBV7-2 with TRBJ1-4, with D possibly matching TRBD1 (5 bases). The CDR3 is 13 amino acids. The germline V gene has CDR1 SGHTA and CDR2 FQGNSA. V was cut by 1 base and J by 5 bases, with 5 bases left in between. CDR3 amino acids: CASSLDRNEKLFF. As DNA, the CDR3 is TGTGCCAGCAGCTTAGACAGGAATGAAAAACTGTTTTTT.

The rearrangement links TRBV9 to TRBJ1-1, with D possibly matching TRBD1 (5 bases). Germline CDR1 is SGDLS and CDR2 is YYNGEE. V lost 4 bases to trimming and J lost 4 bases, with 11 bases between them. The CDR3 is 13 amino acids. The CDR3 is CASSLRQTTEAFF. The CDR3 DNA is TGTGCCAGCAGCCTCCGACAGACCACTGAAGCTTTCTTT.

The chain joins TRBV7-2 to TRBJ2-5, with 14 bases matching TRBD2. CDR1 and CDR2 from the germline V gene are SGHTA and FQGNSA. The CDR3 length is 16 residues. J lost 5 bases, V lost 4 bases, and 6 bases had no gene match. As DNA, the CDR3 is TGTGCCAGCAGCTCCCGACTAGCGGGGGGGCCGGAGACCCAGTACTTC. This gives the protein CASSSRLAGGPETQYF.

The rearrangement links TRBV7-2 to TRBJ1-2, with D possibly being TRBD1 (6 bases). This CDR3 comprises 15 residues. V lost 2 bases to trimming and J lost 10 bases, with 20 bases between them. Germline values: CDR1 SGHTA, CDR2 FQGNSA. CDR3 in DNA: TGTGCCAGCAGCTTAAGAAGGGGGGGAAGTGCTTCCTACACCTTC. Translating gives CASSLRRGGSASYTF.

The chain links TRBV5-4 to TRBJ2-1; TRBD2 might be the D (6 bases). The length of the CDR3 is 15 residues. Germline V CDR1 and CDR2: SGHNT, YYREEE (reference sequence). V was trimmed by 4 bases and J by 7 bases, leaving 18 bases between them. The CDR3 coding sequence is TGTGCCAGCAGCCTGGGAGGTACTTTAGTGAATGAGCAGTTCTTC. Protein sequence: CASSLGGTLVNEQFF.

The rearrangement joins TRBV11-2 to TRBJ2-7; D may be TRBD1 (6 bases). There are 17 residues in the CDR3. Germline V gene data show CDR1 as SGHAT and CDR2 as FQNNGV. Trimming took off 4 bases at V and 6 bases at J, with 25 bases between the two ends. The CDR3 nucleotides read TGTGCCAGCAGCTCTAGTCCTACAGGGTCGATTTCCCTCGAGCAGTACTTC. Protein: CASSSSPTGSISLEQYF.

The rearrangement links TRBV27 to TRBJ2-7, with D possibly matching TRBD2 (6 bases). The CDR3 covers 16 residues. The ends were cut back, 5 bases at V and 0 bases at J, with 17 bases in the middle. The germline V gene encodes CDR1 MNHEY and CDR2 SMNVEV (reference sequence). CDR3 DNA sequence: TGTGCCAGCAGTCCTCTTAGCGGACCTAGCTCCTACGAGCAGTACTTC. Its protein is CASSPLSGPSSYEQYF.

This clone was counted a single time. This sequence joins TRBV7-9 and TRBJ2-7; D ambiguous. This CDR3 region has 16 residues. V shed 0 bases and J shed 3 bases, with 15 bases lying between them. The germline V gene encodes CDR1 SEHNR and CDR2 FQNEAQ (reference sequence). In DNA, the CDR3 is TGTGCCAGCAGCTTAGCGCGAGGCGGAGAGAGCTACGAGCAGTACTTC. Translating it yields CASSLARGGESYEQYF.

The chain's CDR3 is CASSSPGQGVGTQYF. The CDR3 DNA reads TGTGCCAGCAGTTCCCCGGGACAGGGGGTGGGGACCCAGTACTTC. The chain joins TRBV6-5 to TRBJ2-5; 11 bases fit TRBD1. Trimming at V came to 4 bases and at J to 7 bases, leaving 8 bases not matched to a gene. Looked up from germline, CDR1 is MNHEY and CDR2 is SVGAGI. The CDR3 covers 15 residues.

This chain uses TRBV5-1 with TRBJ2-7, with D possibly TRBD2 on 5 matching bases. This CDR3 spans 14 amino acids. Trimming took off 0 bases at V and 9 bases at J, with 16 bases between the two ends. Germline CDR1 reads SGHRS; CDR2 reads YFSETQ. The CDR3 reads CASSLDRRTDGQYF. In DNA, the CDR3 is TGCGCCAGCAGCTTGGACCGTCGGACTGATGGGCAGTACTTC.

This clone occurred a few times. V gene TRBV7-2 combines with J gene TRBJ2-5, with 8 bases fitting TRBD1. The germline gives CDR1 SGHTA, CDR2 FQGNSA. The V segment lost 5 bases and the J segment 4 bases; nucleotides outside the gene matches: 6. CDR3 length: 14 residues. CDR3 sequence reads: CASSRGQGTETQYF. As DNA, the CDR3 is TGTGCCAGCAGCCGAGGACAGGGAACAGAGACCCAGTACTTC.